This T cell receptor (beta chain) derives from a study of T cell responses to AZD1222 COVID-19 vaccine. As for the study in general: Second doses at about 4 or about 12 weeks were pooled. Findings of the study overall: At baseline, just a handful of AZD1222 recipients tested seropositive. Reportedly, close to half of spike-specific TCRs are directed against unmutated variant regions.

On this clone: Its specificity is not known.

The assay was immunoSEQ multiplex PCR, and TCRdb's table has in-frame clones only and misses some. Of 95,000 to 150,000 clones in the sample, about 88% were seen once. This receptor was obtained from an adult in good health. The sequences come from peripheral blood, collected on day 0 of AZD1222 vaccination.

In nucleotides, the CDR3 is TGTGCCAGCAGTTACTCCGGGAAGGTCATCTATGGCTACACCTTC. Translated, it gives CASSYSGKVIYGYTF. J is TRBJ1-2 and V is TRBV6-5; D remains unclear. CDR3 length: 15 amino acids. Trimming shortened V by 0 bases and J by 4 bases, and 12 bases separated the two germline ends. Germline V gene sequence: CDR1 MNHEY, CDR2 SVGAGI.